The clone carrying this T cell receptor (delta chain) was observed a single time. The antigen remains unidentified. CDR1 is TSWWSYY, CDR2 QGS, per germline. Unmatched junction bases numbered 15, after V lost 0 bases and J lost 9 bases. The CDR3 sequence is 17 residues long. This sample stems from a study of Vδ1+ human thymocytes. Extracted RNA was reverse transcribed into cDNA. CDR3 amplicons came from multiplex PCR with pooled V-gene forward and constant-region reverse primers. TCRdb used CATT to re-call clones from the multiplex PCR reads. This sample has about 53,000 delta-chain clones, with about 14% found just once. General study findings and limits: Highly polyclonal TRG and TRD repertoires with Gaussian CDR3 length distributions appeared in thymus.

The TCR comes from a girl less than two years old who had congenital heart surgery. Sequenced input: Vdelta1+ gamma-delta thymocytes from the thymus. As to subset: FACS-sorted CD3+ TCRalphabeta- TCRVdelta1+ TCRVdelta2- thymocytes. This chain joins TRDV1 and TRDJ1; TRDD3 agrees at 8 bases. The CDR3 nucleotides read TGTGCTCTTGGGGAACTTCACCACGGATGGGGGATTAGGGAACTCATCTTT. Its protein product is CALGELHHGWGIRELIF.